The next 8 T cell receptor beta chains were all read from a single sample in a study of shared clonotypes between healthy human individuals. Generated by immunoSEQ multiplex PCR, the TCRdb table keeps only in-frame clones and is missing some. The table includes 2,500,000 or so clones, more than 90% detected once. Sequenced material: naive CD4+ T cells sorted from blood. Subset given: CD45RA+ positively selected. The source is a young man in good health.

Of note for this clone: One end of the junction varies from germline; a read error may be responsible. This rearrangement joins TRBV7-7 to TRBJ2-3, with D unresolved. Germline assignment: CDR1 SSHAT and CDR2 FNYEAQ (reference sequence). This CDR3 is 14 amino acids long. CDR3 DNA sequence: TGTGCTAGCAGCTTATCCAGAAACACAGATACGCAGTATTTT. Protein product: CASSLSRNTDTQYF.

V gene TRBV19 combines with J gene TRBJ1-5; tentative D call: TRBD1 (6 bases). CDR1 and CDR2 from the germline V gene are LNHDA and SQIVND (reference sequence). The ends were cut back, 6 bases at V and 7 bases at J, with 13 bases in the middle. The CDR3 loop spans 13 amino acids. The CDR3: CASRNRDGQPQHF. DNA of the CDR3: TGTGCCAGTAGGAACAGGGACGGCCAGCCCCAGCATTTT.

The chain combines TRBV7-2 with TRBJ2-5, with 16 bases that match TRBD2. Trimming removed 4 bases from V and 9 bases from J; junction bases left unmatched: 11. CDR1 and CDR2 from the germline V gene are SGHTA and FQGNSA. The CDR3 is 17 residues long. The CDR3 nucleotides read TGTGCCAGCAGCTCTACCCCCGGGACTAGCGGGAGGGCCGCCCAGTACTTC. Residues: CASSSTPGTSGRAAQYF.

The chain is built from TRBV7-2 and TRBJ2-5; D is unresolved. Germline assignment: CDR1 SGHTA and CDR2 FQGNSA. The ends were cut back, 0 bases at V and 4 bases at J, with 9 bases in the middle. The CDR3 sequence is 14 residues long. For the CDR3, the DNA is TGTGCCAGCAGCTTAGCGCAGACCGTAGAGACCCAGTACTTC. Residues: CASSLAQTVETQYF.

This chain joins TRBV7-9 and TRBJ2-3; no reliable D call. The germline V gene has CDR1 SEHNR and CDR2 FQNEAQ (reference sequence). Trimming cost V 5 bases and J 6 bases, with 9 bases left between them. The CDR3 has 12 residues. CDR3 sequence: CASSLRRDTQYF. The CDR3 nucleotides read TGTGCCAGCAGCCTACGCAGGGATACGCAGTATTTT.

This chain's CDR3 is CASSLGRGPSTDTQYF. The CDR3 bases are TGTGCCAGCAGCTTGGGGCGGGGACCAAGCACAGATACGCAGTATTTT. V and J are TRBV5-8 and TRBJ2-3; perhaps TRBD2 as D (6 bases). Trimming pared 0 bases from V and 0 bases from J, leaving 11 bases between. The CDR3 covers 16 residues. Germline V gives CDR1 SGHTS, CDR2 YDEGEE. Looking up the rest from reference TRBV5-8 and TRBJ2-3 gives the full variable domain: EAGVTQSPTHLIKTRGQQATLRCSPISGHTSVYWYQQALGLGLQFLLWYDEGEERNRGNFPPRFSGRQFPNYSSELNVNALELEDSALYLCASSLGRGPSTDTQYFGPGTRLTVL.

The gene calls are TRBV7-6 and TRBJ2-7, with D perhaps matching TRBD2 (5 bases). The CDR3 runs to 15 residues. The germline V gene encodes CDR1 SGHVS and CDR2 FNYEAQ. Trimming pared 2 bases from V and 3 bases from J, leaving 14 bases between. The CDR3 loop is CASSLSVRGFYEQYF. CDR3 nucleotide sequence: TGTGCCAGCAGCTTAAGTGTTAGAGGGTTCTACGAGCAGTACTTC. Full variable domain (missing parts from reference TRBV7-6 and TRBJ2-7): GAGVSQSPRYKVTKRGQDVALRCDPISGHVSLYWYRQALGQGPEFLTYFNYEAQQDKSGLPNDRFSAERPEGSISTLTIQRTEQRDSAMYRCASSLSVRGFYEQYFGPGTRLTVT.

This rearrangement joins TRBV4-1 to TRBJ2-1; 11 bases are shared with TRBD2. V dropped 2 bases and J dropped 6; count of bases not matched to a gene: 6. CDR1 is MGHRA, CDR2 YSYEKL, per germline. The CDR3 length is 16 residues. Written as DNA, the CDR3 is TGCGCCAGCAGCCAACAACCTAGCGGGGGGATCAATGAGCAGTTCTTC. This translates into CASSQQPSGGINEQFF.